These 24 T cell receptor beta chains were all obtained from the same sample, sequenced in a study of blood T cell repertoires in COVID-19. The data were produced by immunoSEQ multiplex PCR, yet TCRdb's version contains in-frame clones alone and is incomplete. The sample consists of approximately 210,000 clones, approximately 91% of them appearing once. The source material was peripheral blood. These TCRs come from a woman aged 40 to 50 with acute or convalescent COVID-19.

The genes are TRBV6-5 and TRBJ1-2; no clear D. CDR1 is MNHEY and CDR2 is SVGAGI in the germline V gene. The ends were cut back, 8 bases at V and 2 bases at J, with 12 bases in the middle. The CDR3 extends over 13 amino acids. The CDR3 protein is CASREQLNYGYTF. DNA for the CDR3: TGTGCCAGCCGAGAACAGCTAAACTATGGCTACACCTTC.

A single count supports this clone. CDR3 protein: CASSQGGTRLSTETQYF. In nucleotides, the CDR3 is TGTGCCAGCAGCCAAGGCGGGACTAGGCTCTCCACAGAGACCCAGTACTTC. The chain employs TRBV4-2 and TRBJ2-5; TRBD2 matches at 8 bases. V gave up 1 base and J gave up 4 bases; unmatched junction bases: 11. The CDR3 sequence is 17 residues long. The germline V gene encodes CDR1 LGHNA and CDR2 YNFKEQ.

The rearrangement uses TRBV10-1 and TRBJ2-2; 8 bases line up with TRBD2. Germline CDR1 reads WNHNN; CDR2 reads SYGVQD (reference sequence). V dropped 2 bases and J dropped 7; count of bases not matched to a gene: 12. The CDR3 length is 17 residues. This CDR3 reads CASSETLQRGPSGELFF. The DNA of the CDR3 is TGCGCCAGCAGTGAGACTTTGCAGCGGGGGCCGAGCGGGGAGCTGTTTTTT.

J is TRBJ1-5 and V is TRBV10-3; D possibly corresponds to TRBD1 (5 bases). The germline V and J ends were trimmed by 2 bases and 3 bases, with 11 bases remaining between them. The CDR3 has 15 residues. Germline values: CDR1 ENHRY, CDR2 SYGVKD. The CDR3 loop is CAISEGAGHNQPQHF. The CDR3 DNA reads as TGTGCCATCAGTGAGGGCGCAGGGCACAATCAGCCCCAGCATTTT.

This clone was seen at least ten times. The chain carries TRBV28 and TRBJ2-7; 7 positions match TRBD1. V shed 3 bases, J shed 0 bases, and the junction held 5 bases outside the gene matches. Per germline, CDR1 MDHEN and CDR2 SYDVKM. The CDR3 has 15 amino acids. CDR3 DNA: TGTGCCAGCAGTTTTGACAGGGAAAGCTCCTACGAGCAGTACGTC. Protein sequence: CASSFDRESSYEQYV.

The DNA of the CDR3 is TGCGCCAGCAGCCAAGTACAACAGGGGATCTACGAGCAGTACGTC. It is translated as CASSQVQQGIYEQYV. This chain connects TRBV4-1 to TRBJ2-7; 7 positions match TRBD1. CDR3 length equals 15 residues. The germline gives CDR1 MGHRA, CDR2 YSYEKL. V shed 1 base, J shed 3 bases, and the junction held 6 bases outside the gene matches.

The sample holds one count of this clone. The chain recombines TRBV5-1 with TRBJ2-3; 7 nucleotides match TRBD1. Per the germline V gene, CDR1 is SGHRS and CDR2 is YFSETQ. This CDR3 has 13 amino acids. Trimming cost V 4 bases and J 5 bases; bases outside gene matches: 4. CDR3 sequence reads: CASSPGDRDTQYF. In DNA, the CDR3 is TGCGCCAGCAGCCCCGGGGACAGAGATACGCAGTATTTT. The full variable domain, its missing parts supplied by reference TRBV5-1 and TRBJ2-3, is KAGVTQTPRYLIKTRGQQVTLSCSPISGHRSVSWYQQTPGQGLQFLFEYFSETQRNKGNFPGRFSGRQFSNSRSEMNVSTLELGDSALYLCASSPGDRDTQYFGPGTRLTVL.

The V call is TRBV10-3, the J call TRBJ1-6; TRBD1 aligns across 10 bases. The length of the CDR3 is 15 residues. Germline V lookup: CDR1 ENHRY, CDR2 SYGVKD. The V and J ends lost 6 bases and 10 bases, in that order; junction bases with no gene match: 9. The CDR3 reads CAIREDRGIWSPLHF. In DNA, the CDR3 is TGTGCCATCAGAGAGGACAGGGGGATTTGGTCACCCCTCCACTTT.

The chain's CDR3 is CASSFAAGTANEQFF. Here the CDR3 DNA reads TGTGCCAGCAGTTTCGCCGCCGGGACTGCGAATGAGCAGTTCTTC. The V and J genes are TRBV6-5 and TRBJ2-1, with D possibly matching TRBD2 (6 bases). With 4 bases removed from V and 7 bases from J, the gap between germline ends came to 17 bases. The CDR3 has 15 amino acids. Germline CDR1 reads MNHEY; CDR2 reads SVGAGI.

The V call is TRBV27, the J call TRBJ2-3; 7 bases map to TRBD2. This CDR3 has 16 amino acids. Unmatched junction bases numbered 7, after V lost 2 bases and J lost 2 bases. From germline, CDR1 is MNHEY and CDR2 SMNVEV (reference sequence). CDR3 DNA sequence: TGTGCCAGCAGTTTAAGGCGGGGGTTGTCCACAGATACGCAGTATTTT. Translated, it gives CASSLRRGLSTDTQYF.

The chain recombines TRBV9 with TRBJ2-3; a weak D match, TRBD2 (5 bases). CDR3 size: 15 residues. V gave up 0 bases and J gave up 5 bases, with 13 bases separating them. Germline-derived CDR1 and CDR2 are SGDLS and YYNGEE. The CDR3 DNA is TGTGCCAGCAGCGTAGGGCCTAGCTCGATAGATACGCAGTATTTT. This sequence encodes CASSVGPSSIDTQYF. The full variable domain, with the rest looked up from reference TRBV9 and TRBJ2-3, is DSGVTQTPKHLITATGQRVTLRCSPRSGDLSVYWYQQSLDQGLQFLIQYYNGEERAKGNILERFSAQQFPDLHSELNLSSLELGDSALYFCASSVGPSSIDTQYFGPGTRLTVL.

The chain has TRBV7-9 and TRBJ2-7; 7 positions match TRBD2. J lost 2 bases, V lost 5 bases, and 6 bases had no gene match. The CDR3 extends over 14 amino acids. Germline V gives CDR1 SEHNR, CDR2 FQNEAQ (reference sequence). The CDR3 protein is CASSHPTSPYEQYV. The CDR3, as DNA: TGTGCCAGCAGCCACCCGACTAGCCCCTACGAGCAGTACGTC.

This clone was counted a single time. The chain has TRBV4-2 and TRBJ1-1; tentative D call: TRBD1 (6 bases). Trimming cost V 1 base and J 1 base, with 13 bases left between them. The CDR3 sequence is 16 residues long. Germline CDR1 LGHNA, CDR2 YNFKEQ. The CDR3 bases are TGTGCCAGCAGCCAAGGTGATGTGGGGGCGAACACTGAAGCTTTCTTT. Its protein product is CASSQGDVGANTEAFF.

This chain joins TRBV19 and TRBJ2-3, with D possibly TRBD2 on 6 matching bases. Between the trimmed V and J ends, which lost 6 bases and 2 bases, there was a span of 15 bases. Germline V gene data show CDR1 as LNHDA and CDR2 as SQIVND (reference sequence). This CDR3 region has 15 residues. The CDR3 protein is CASRTEGGDTDTQYF. CDR3 coding DNA: TGTGCCAGTAGGACGGAGGGCGGAGACACAGATACGCAGTATTTT. Looking up the rest from reference TRBV19 and TRBJ2-3 gives the full variable domain: DGGITQSPKYLFRKEGQNVTLSCEQNLNHDAMYWYRQDPGQGLRLIYYSQIVNDFQKGDIAEGYSVSREKKESFPLTVTSAQKNPTAFYLCASRTEGGDTDTQYFGPGTRLTVL.

The chain uses TRBV4-1 and TRBJ1-5; D is ambiguous. Germline-derived CDR1 and CDR2 are MGHRA and YSYEKL. This CDR3 is built from 14 residues. V was pared by 0 bases and J by 2 bases, with 5 bases between. CDR3 protein: CASSQDTRNQPQHF. For the CDR3, the DNA is TGCGCCAGCAGCCAAGACACTCGCAATCAGCCCCAGCATTTT.

The V and J genes are TRBV10-1 and TRBJ2-3, with 11 bases that match TRBD2. In germline, CDR1 is WNHNN, CDR2 SYGVQD (reference sequence). The CDR3 contains 16 residues. V was pared by 2 bases and J by 1 base, with 2 bases of the junction left unmatched. Here the CDR3 reads CASSETTSGGTDTQYF. The CDR3 DNA follows: TGCGCCAGCAGTGAGACGACTAGCGGGGGCACAGATACGCAGTATTTT.

This clone was found a few times. The chain carries TRBV5-1 and TRBJ2-2; D is unclear. This CDR3 has 16 residues. The V end lost 0 bases, the J end lost 6 bases, and 15 bases lay between the germline ends. Germline V gene sequence: CDR1 SGHRS, CDR2 YFSETQ. This CDR3 is CASSLGARVEAGELFF. The DNA of the CDR3 is TGCGCCAGCAGCTTGGGAGCAAGAGTTGAAGCCGGGGAGCTGTTTTTT. Filled out from reference TRBV5-1 and TRBJ2-2, the complete variable domain reads KAGVTQTPRYLIKTRGQQVTLSCSPISGHRSVSWYQQTPGQGLQFLFEYFSETQRNKGNFPGRFSGRQFSNSRSEMNVSTLELGDSALYLCASSLGARVEAGELFFGEGSRLTVL.

This clone has just a few counts. The chain employs TRBV11-3 and TRBJ2-5, with 11 positions matching TRBD2. The CDR3 is 18 residues long. The V gene's germline CDR1 is SGHNT and CDR2 YENEEA. The junction had 12 bases not matched to a gene; V was cut back by 3 bases and J by 3 bases. The CDR3 loop reads CASSFPSGGSVIKETQYF. CDR3 in DNA: TGTGCCAGCAGCTTTCCTAGCGGGGGGTCCGTAATTAAAGAGACCCAGTACTTC.

This clone was observed a single time. The rearrangement uses TRBV2 and TRBJ1-5; D gene uncertain. The germline V and J ends were trimmed by 2 bases and 4 bases, with 9 bases remaining between them. Germline loops: CDR1 SNHLY, CDR2 FYNNEI. The CDR3 is 14 residues long. CDR3 in amino acids: CASSERRNNQPQHF. CDR3 nucleotides: TGTGCCAGCAGTGAACGCAGAAATAATCAGCCCCAGCATTTT.

The chain links TRBV5-1 to TRBJ2-3; possibly TRBD2 for D (5 bases). V was clipped by 5 bases and J by 0 bases, with 16 bases between them. Germline V gene data show CDR1 as SGHRS and CDR2 as YFSETQ. The CDR3 has 16 amino acids. Here the CDR3 reads CASRRRVDTSTDTQYF. In DNA, the CDR3 is TGCGCCAGCAGACGGCGGGTAGATACTAGCACAGATACGCAGTATTTT.

The chain joins TRBV2 to TRBJ1-1; D not certain. Trimming pared 4 bases from V and 2 bases from J, leaving 5 bases between. The CDR3 is made up of 12 amino acids. Germline V lookup: CDR1 SNHLY, CDR2 FYNNEI. The chain's CDR3 is CASSVSNTEAFF. The DNA of the CDR3 is TGTGCCAGCAGTGTAAGCAACACTGAAGCTTTCTTT.

The V gene is TRBV19, the J gene TRBJ1-5; D possibly corresponds to TRBD1 (6 bases). CDR1 and CDR2 from the germline V gene are LNHDA and SQIVND (reference sequence). V was cut by 1 base and J by 7 bases, with 11 bases left in between. The CDR3 runs to 14 residues. The CDR3, as DNA: TGTGCCAGTAGTATAGTCCAGGGGATCCAGCCCCAGCATTTT. Protein product: CASSIVQGIQPQHF.

The V call is TRBV6-5, the J call TRBJ2-7; 7 bases are shared with TRBD1. Germline CDR1 and CDR2: MNHEY and SVGAGI. V lost 6 bases to trimming and J lost 3 bases; unmatched junction nucleotides: 8. The CDR3 length is 14 residues. CDR3 in amino acids: CASSDRALHYEQYV. DNA of the CDR3: TGTGCCAGCAGCGACAGGGCCCTCCACTACGAGCAGTACGTC.

The chain combines TRBV2 with TRBJ2-4, with TRBD1 identical over 8 bases. CDR1 is SNHLY and CDR2 is FYNNEI in the germline V gene. The J segment lost 10 bases and the V segment lost 7 bases, leaving 6 bases of the junction unmatched. CDR3 length: 12 amino acids. The CDR3 sequence is CASKQGAGIQYF. CDR3 sequence (DNA): TGTGCCAGCAAGCAGGGGGCGGGAATTCAGTACTTC.